These 23 T cell receptor beta chains originate from one sample sequenced in a study of early T cells in non-severe SARS-CoV-2 infection. TCRdb re-analysed the 5' RACE reads in MiXCR, keeping a single row per CDR3 protein. The profile shows more than 30,000 distinct CDR3 sequences, around 6.1% of them singletons. The specimen sequenced was whole blood. The source of these receptors is an adult who was a healthcare worker with PCR-confirmed SARS-CoV-2 infection or an uninfected control (not recorded which).

A remark on this clonotype: This may be a read error: a much more frequent sequence differs by one nucleotide. The chain carries TRBV6-1 and TRBJ2-3, with D hard to call. CDR1 is MNHNS and CDR2 is SASEGT in the germline V gene. This CDR3 contains 15 residues. Here the CDR3 reads CASSFDGYKADTLYF. The CDR3 nucleotides read TGTGCCAGCAGTTTCGACGGTTATAAGGCAGATACGCTGTATTTT.

This clonotype was counted ten times or more. V and J are TRBV29-1 and TRBJ1-4; 8 bases match TRBD1. The CDR3 consists of 14 residues. In germline, CDR1 is SQVTM, CDR2 ANQGSEA. The J segment lost 8 bases and the V segment lost 5 bases, leaving 10 bases of the junction unmatched. For the CDR3, the DNA is TGCAGCGTTATTACAGGGGGTGCTCGGGAAAAACTGTTTTTT. This gives the protein CSVITGGAREKLFF.

This clonotype was detected many times. The V and J genes are TRBV30 and TRBJ1-4; no firm D call. The V end was cut by 0 bases, the J end by 10 bases, with 9 bases between. Germline V gene lookup returns CDR1 GTSNPN and CDR2 SVGIG (reference sequence). This CDR3 comprises 12 residues. In DNA, the CDR3 is TGTGCCTGGAGTGTATCGGTGGGAAAACTGTTTTTT. This translates into CAWSVSVGKLFF.

Details on this clonotype: A much larger clone sits a single nucleotide away, making a read error possible. The chain is built from TRBV10-3 and TRBJ2-5; TRBD2 agrees at 8 bases. Germline V gene sequence: CDR1 ENHRY, CDR2 SYGVKD. CDR3 length equals 14 residues. In DNA, the CDR3 is TGTGCCATCAGCGGGGGGGGTCCGGGCGAGACCCGGTACTTC. This encodes CAISGGGPGETRYF.

This clonotype was seen a single time. This may be a read error: a much more frequent sequence differs by one nucleotide. As DNA, the CDR3 is TGTGTCAGCAGTTACCCCGGGGGCTTCGCTGAAGCTTTCTTT. It translates to CVSSYPGGFAEAFF. This chain uses TRBV6-6 with TRBJ1-1; tentatively, D is TRBD1 (6 bases). Germline V gives CDR1 MNHNY, CDR2 SVGAGI (reference sequence). The CDR3 has 14 residues.

This clonotype was seen repeatedly, ten times or more. The chain uses TRBV5-1 and TRBJ2-1; D not resolved. V lost 4 bases and J 6 bases, leaving 11 bases between the germline ends. From germline, CDR1 is SGHRS and CDR2 YFSETQ. The CDR3 totals 13 residues. CDR3 nucleotides: TGCGCCAGCAGCCCTCTTCCTCTCAATGAGCAGTTCTTC. Translating gives CASSPLPLNEQFF.

Comments on this clonotype: As the CDR3 is not closed by the conserved phenylalanine or tryptophan, this likely results from a read error. The V and J genes are TRBV5-5 and TRBJ2-6, with D maybe TRBD2 (7 bases). The length of the CDR3 is 16 residues. Germline V CDR1 and CDR2: SGHKS, YYEKEE (reference sequence). The V end lost 6 bases, the J end lost 0 bases, and 13 bases lay between the germline ends. DNA for the CDR3: TGTGCCAGCAACAAGGGAGGGGGCTCTGGGGCCAACGTCCTGACTTTA. It is translated as CASNKGGGSGANVLTL.

This clonotype has a handful of counts. This chain connects TRBV4-1 to TRBJ2-3, with D unresolved. This CDR3 region has 14 residues. Germline V gene lookup returns CDR1 MGHRA and CDR2 YSYEKL. Trimming left V 7 bases short and J 9 bases short, with 20 bases between. CDR3 in amino acids: CASNYGPDLGTQYF. The CDR3 DNA sequence: TGCGCCAGCAACTACGGTCCAGACTTAGGGACGCAGTATTTT.

This clonotype was seen repeatedly, ten times or more. The chain combines TRBV5-5 with TRBJ1-5; D remains unclear. Deletions cut 4 bases from V and 1 base from J, with 12 bases between. Per germline, CDR1 SGHKS and CDR2 YYEKEE (reference sequence). This CDR3 has 15 amino acids. CDR3 residues: CASSRMEGSNQPQHF. Here the CDR3 DNA reads TGTGCCAGCAGCCGGATGGAGGGAAGCAATCAGCCCCAGCATTTT.

This clonotype was seen repeatedly, ten times or more. This chain uses TRBV5-4 with TRBJ2-2; TRBD1 matches 11 bases. The V and J ends lost 4 bases and 7 bases, in that order; junction bases with no gene match: 6. In germline, CDR1 is SGHNT, CDR2 YYREEE (reference sequence). The CDR3 is 15 amino acids. The CDR3 DNA sequence: TGTGCCAGCAGCGCCGGACAGGGGGCGCGCGGGGAGCTGTTTTTT. This codes for CASSAGQGARGELFF.

As regards this clonotype: Given a much more abundant clone one base away, this may be a read error. The chain uses TRBV29-1 and TRBJ2-3; no definite D call. The CDR3 extends over 15 amino acids. Trimming cost V 6 bases and J 4 bases, with 20 bases left between them. Germline CDR1 and CDR2: SQVTM and ANQGSEA. The CDR3 is CSVDPRQSRPDTQYF. DNA of the CDR3: TGCAGCGTCGACCCCAGACAATCCCGACCAGATACGCAGTATTTT.

This clonotype was recorded at least ten times. The CDR3 DNA reads TGTGCCAGCATAATAGGGGAGTACAATGAGCAGTTCTTC. This sequence encodes CASIIGEYNEQFF. This chain uses TRBV2 with TRBJ2-1; D possibly matches TRBD1 or TRBD2 (5 bases each). The CDR3 consists of 13 residues. Per germline, CDR1 SNHLY and CDR2 FYNNEI. Trimming removed 7 bases from V and 4 bases from J, with 11 bases in between.

In its sample, this clonotype was seen many times. V usage is TRBV20-1 and J usage is TRBJ2-5; 11 bases map to TRBD2. Germline loops: CDR1 DFQATT, CDR2 SNEGSKA (reference sequence). There are 13 residues in the CDR3. Germline trimming cut 5 bases from V and 3 bases from J; bases unmatched to any gene: 2. The CDR3 sequence: CSAHSGREETQYF. In nucleotides, the CDR3 is TGCAGTGCTCATAGCGGGAGGGAAGAGACCCAGTACTTC.

This clonotype was seen ten or more times. V gene TRBV7-3 combines with J gene TRBJ2-3; D is unclear. Germline V gene lookup returns CDR1 SGHTA and CDR2 FQGTGA. The CDR3 is made up of 14 amino acids. The ends were cut back, 2 bases at V and 4 bases at J, with 10 bases in the middle. As DNA, the CDR3 is TGTGCCAGCAGCTTAGGCAGCATGGCAGATACGCAGTATTTT. Translation: CASSLGSMADTQYF.

Ten or more counts support this clonotype. The V and J genes are TRBV6-5 and TRBJ1-5; D remains unclear. Per germline, CDR1 MNHEY and CDR2 SVGAGI. This CDR3 is 13 amino acids long. Deletions cut 0 bases from V and 6 bases from J, with 6 bases between. The CDR3 DNA is TGTGCCAGCAGTTACTCCTGGTTTCAGCCCCAGCATTTT. Protein: CASSYSWFQPQHF.

This clonotype was observed at least ten times. The chain joins TRBV4-3 to TRBJ1-4; 7 bases are a match to TRBD1. J gave up 2 bases and V 4 bases, and 4 bases lay outside the gene matches. This CDR3 has 15 residues. CDR1 is LGHNA and CDR2 is YSLEER in the germline V gene. In DNA, the CDR3 is TGCGCCAGCAGCCGACTGACAGGGACTAATGAAAAACTGTTTTTT. The encoded protein is CASSRLTGTNEKLFF.

This clonotype was recorded at least ten times. The chain employs TRBV20-1 and TRBJ2-5, with 7 bases fitting TRBD2. CDR3 length: 16 residues. V was clipped by 1 base and J by 5 bases; unmatched bases: 13. The germline gives CDR1 DFQATT, CDR2 SNEGSKA (reference sequence). CDR3 in amino acids: CSARGGLAVPEETQYF. The CDR3 DNA follows: TGCAGTGCTAGAGGAGGGCTAGCGGTCCCCGAGGAGACCCAGTACTTC.

This clonotype was picked up many times. The gene calls are TRBV6-5 and TRBJ1-5; TRBD1 aligns across 12 bases. The CDR3 has 16 residues. Germline CDR1 and CDR2: MNHEY and SVGAGI. V was clipped by 6 bases and J by 6 bases; unmatched bases: 9. CDR3 in DNA: TGTGCCAGCAGGCCCGGGACAGGGGGCGGAATTCAGCCCCAGCATTTT. It translates to CASRPGTGGGIQPQHF.

This clonotype has ten or more counts. This chain connects TRBV6-2 or TRBV6-3 to TRBJ2-7; D not certain. Trimming removed 2 bases from V and 4 bases from J, with 6 bases in between. The germline CDR1 and CDR2 sequences are MNHEY and SVGEGT. The length of the CDR3 is 12 residues. In DNA, the CDR3 is TGTGCCAGCAGTTACGCCTCATACGAGCAGTACTTC. This codes for CASSYASYEQYF.

This clonotype was seen at least ten times. The gene calls are TRBV4-1 and TRBJ2-6; D gene ambiguous. CDR3 size: 16 residues. V was shortened by 1 base and J by 1 base, with 8 bases between the two germline ends. Germline loops: CDR1 MGHRA, CDR2 YSYEKL. The CDR3 sequence: CASSQGPRSGANVLTF. CDR3 in DNA: TGCGCCAGCAGCCAAGGGCCTAGGTCTGGGGCCAACGTCCTGACTTTC.

The sample holds a few counts of this clonotype. The genes are TRBV6-6 and TRBJ2-2; TRBD1 might be the D (6 bases). CDR1 and CDR2 (germline): MNHNY, SVGAGI (reference sequence). Trimming took off 8 bases at V and 6 bases at J, with 16 bases between the two ends. This CDR3 spans 14 amino acids. The chain's CDR3 is CASSEGVQSGELFF. For the CDR3, the DNA is TGTGCCAGCTCCGAGGGGGTCCAATCCGGGGAGCTGTTTTTT.

The chain recombines TRBV20-1 with TRBJ1-2, with 7 nucleotides matching TRBD1. With V trimmed by 0 bases and J by 7 bases, 5 bases remained unmatched. Germline V lookup: CDR1 DFQATT, CDR2 SNEGSKA (reference sequence). CDR3 length equals 13 residues. CDR3 nucleotide sequence: TGCAGTGCTAGAGATCTACAGGGGTCTGGCTACACCTTC. As protein: CSARDLQGSGYTF.

The chain is built from TRBV14 and TRBJ1-2; 9 nucleotides line up with TRBD1. The J segment lost 4 bases and the V segment lost 4 bases, leaving 4 bases of the junction unmatched. CDR1 is SGHDN and CDR2 is FVKESK in the germline V gene. The CDR3 extends over 14 amino acids. Written as DNA, the CDR3 is TGTGCCAGCAGCCGGGACAGGGAAATCTATGGCTACACCTTC. Its translation: CASSRDREIYGYTF.